Presented here are 27 T cell receptor beta chains from one specimen sequenced in a study of shared clonotypes between healthy human individuals. Produced via immunoSEQ multiplex PCR; TCRdb's table is partial and in-frame only. The table records approximately 720,000 clones, 55% to 75% of them present only once. What was sequenced was memory CD4+ T cells sorted from blood. Subset: CD45RA-negative fraction. Receptor source: a woman in her 30s in good health.

The chain employs TRBV19 and TRBJ1-1; no clear D gene. V was cut by 7 bases and J by 7 bases, with 19 bases left in between. In germline, CDR1 is LNHDA, CDR2 SQIVND (reference sequence). CDR3 size: 14 residues. The CDR3, as DNA: TGTGCCAGTACCAAAACTGTCCAGATGGGTGAAGCTTTCTTT. This translates into CASTKTVQMGEAFF.

The chain uses TRBV28 and TRBJ2-2; D uncertain. Trimming removed 8 bases from V and 9 bases from J, with 13 bases in between. The CDR3 is 12 amino acids. Germline loops: CDR1 MDHEN, CDR2 SYDVKM. CDR3: CASGEVVRELFF. CDR3 coding DNA: TGTGCCAGCGGAGAGGTAGTCAGGGAGCTGTTTTTT.

A single count supports this clone. The chain carries TRBV19 and TRBJ2-1, with TRBD2 identical over 7 bases. The CDR3 loop spans 15 amino acids. CDR1 and CDR2 from the germline V gene are LNHDA and SQIVND (reference sequence). Losses at the gene ends were 3 bases for V and 6 bases for J; bases not matched to a gene: 8. CDR3 in DNA: TGTGCCAGTAGTATGATGGCGGGAGCCGCCAATGAGCAGTTCTTC. Protein product: CASSMMAGAANEQFF.

The CDR3 DNA reads as TGTGCCAGCAGCTTGAGTCCTTACACAGATACGCAGTATTTT. Protein: CASSLSPYTDTQYF. The rearrangement uses TRBV5-8 and TRBJ2-3; D gene ambiguous. V was trimmed by 1 base and J by 2 bases, leaving 8 bases between them. Germline V gene data show CDR1 as SGHTS and CDR2 as YDEGEE. The length of the CDR3 is 14 residues.

In this sample, this clone turned up a few times. V is TRBV5-4 and J is TRBJ2-3, with a possible D match to TRBD2 (6 bases). The V gene lost 4 bases and the J gene lost 4 bases, with 16 bases spanning the gap. This CDR3 contains 15 residues. CDR1 is SGHNT and CDR2 is YYREEE in the germline V gene (reference sequence). CDR3 amino acids: CASSHGSQGPDTQYF. In DNA, the CDR3 is TGTGCCAGCAGCCACGGGAGCCAGGGACCAGATACGCAGTATTTT. Looking up the rest from reference TRBV5-4 and TRBJ2-3 gives the full variable domain: ETGVTQSPTHLIKTRGQQVTLRCSSQSGHNTVSWYQQALGQGPQFIFQYYREEENGRGNFPPRFSGLQFPNYSSELNVNALELDDSALYLCASSHGSQGPDTQYFGPGTRLTVL.

The chain recombines TRBV6-1 with TRBJ2-5; D could derive from TRBD1 or TRBD2 (5 bases each). V was trimmed by 4 bases and J by 2 bases, leaving 14 bases between them. Looked up from germline, CDR1 is MNHNS and CDR2 is SASEGT. This CDR3 comprises 15 residues. The CDR3 sequence is CASSGEGRWQETQYF. CDR3 sequence (DNA): TGTGCCAGCAGTGGTGAGGGACGGTGGCAAGAGACCCAGTACTTC.

The chain employs TRBV4-1 and TRBJ2-1, with 11 bases fitting TRBD2. V was clipped by 0 bases and J by 6 bases; unmatched bases: 13. The CDR3 extends over 19 amino acids. Per germline, CDR1 MGHRA and CDR2 YSYEKL. The CDR3 spells CASSQDVLVLAGEINEQFF. CDR3 sequence (DNA): TGCGCCAGCAGCCAAGATGTCTTAGTACTAGCGGGAGAGATCAATGAGCAGTTCTTC.

The gene calls are TRBV27 and TRBJ2-5; D call uncertain. Germline V gives CDR1 MNHEY, CDR2 SMNVEV (reference sequence). CDR3 size: 14 residues. V was trimmed by 6 bases and J by 11 bases, leaving 22 bases between them. The CDR3 is CASRPGHLPSHQYF. The CDR3 coding sequence is TGTGCCAGCAGACCCGGTCATTTACCCAGCCATCAGTACTTC.

The CDR3 nucleotides read TGTGCCAGTAGGCCAAGAGGGGTGAACACCGGGGAGCTGTTTTTT. It is translated as CASRPRGVNTGELFF. The chain is built from TRBV27 and TRBJ2-2, with D perhaps TRBD1 or TRBD2 (5 bases each). The CDR3 contains 15 residues. Trimming shortened V by 9 bases and J by 1 base, and 15 bases separated the two germline ends. Germline loops: CDR1 MNHEY, CDR2 SMNVEV (reference sequence).

A few counts support this clone. The rearrangement uses TRBV19 and TRBJ1-1, with D perhaps TRBD1 (5 bases). This CDR3 has 14 residues. Germline assignment: CDR1 LNHDA and CDR2 SQIVND (reference sequence). V was shortened by 3 bases and J by 0 bases, with 8 bases between the two germline ends. CDR3 coding DNA: TGTGCCAGTAGTATGGCAGGGATGAACACTGAAGCTTTCTTT. Encoded protein: CASSMAGMNTEAFF.

The chain links TRBV7-2 to TRBJ2-3, with TRBD2 matching over 11 bases. V was clipped by 3 bases and J by 4 bases; unmatched bases: 9. There are 17 residues in the CDR3. Looked up from germline, CDR1 is SGHTA and CDR2 is FQGNSA. The CDR3 spells CASSLDLAGGTADTQYF. The CDR3 bases are TGTGCCAGCAGCTTGGACCTAGCGGGAGGTACCGCAGATACGCAGTATTTT.

There are a few counts of this clone. The same CDR3 also results from other DNA sequences found in this sample. This chain connects TRBV18 to TRBJ2-7; the match to TRBD2 covers 8 bases. This CDR3 region has 13 residues. Germline V gene lookup returns CDR1 KGHSH and CDR2 LQKENI. The junction had 0 bases not matched to a gene; V was cut back by 3 bases and J by 2 bases. The CDR3 coding sequence is TGTGCCAGCTCACCGGGACTAGCCTACGAGCAGTACTTC. It encodes CASSPGLAYEQYF.

The V gene is TRBV2, the J gene TRBJ2-5; possible D gene TRBD2, 5 bases. The tail of the sequence fits TRBJ2-7 better, so the J call may be wrong. This CDR3 is built from 14 residues. CDR1 is SNHLY, CDR2 FYNNEI, per germline. This CDR3 reads CASSPSPTIHEQYF. For the CDR3, the DNA is TGTGCCAGCAGTCCTTCCCCGACTATCCACGAGCAGTACTTC.

Worth noting for this clone: At one of its ends the junction is not consistent with the germline gene, which may arise from a read error. J is TRBJ1-2 and V is TRBV27; D is unclear. The CDR3 is 13 amino acids. In germline, CDR1 is MNHEY, CDR2 SMNVEV (reference sequence). The CDR3 DNA reads TGTGCCAGCAGTTCCCGAGTCGGCTATGGCTACGCCTTC. Encoded protein: CASSSRVGYGYAF.

The J gene is TRBJ1-4, the V gene TRBV6-1; D is possibly TRBD1 (5 bases). Germline V gene sequence: CDR1 MNHNS, CDR2 SASEGT. CDR3 size: 13 residues. V lost 4 bases and J 12 bases, leaving 15 bases between the germline ends. The CDR3 here is CASSGSWEGELFF. The CDR3 bases are TGTGCCAGCAGTGGATCCTGGGAAGGGGAACTGTTTTTT.

Regarding this clone: The same CDR3 can be traced to other DNA sequences in this sample. The rearrangement uses TRBV18 and TRBJ2-7; 8 bases are a match to TRBD1. The CDR3 consists of 14 residues. The V and J ends lost 2 bases and 1 base, in that order; junction bases with no gene match: 1. Germline CDR1 reads KGHSH; CDR2 reads LQKENI. The DNA for the CDR3 is TGTGCCAGCTCACCAGGACAGGGTTCCTACGAGCAGTACTTC. It specifies CASSPGQGSYEQYF. Combining the CDR3 with reference TRBV18 and TRBJ2-7 gives the whole variable domain NAGVMQNPRHLVRRRGQEARLRCSPMKGHSHVYWYRQLPEEGLKFMVYLQKENIIDESGMPKERFSAEFPKEGPSILRIQQVVRGDSAAYFCASSPGQGSYEQYFGPGTRLTVT.

This clone appeared a few times. The rearrangement links TRBV5-1 to TRBJ2-2; D is possibly TRBD1 or TRBD2 (6 bases each). The CDR3 consists of 15 residues. V was cut by 7 bases and J by 2 bases, with 15 bases left in between. The germline V gene encodes CDR1 SGHRS and CDR2 YFSETQ. CDR3 in DNA: TGCGCCAGCTATGGGGGGACACTCAACACCGGGGAGCTGTTTTTT. This gives the protein CASYGGTLNTGELFF.

The V gene is TRBV7-2, the J gene TRBJ2-3; 9 bases are shared with TRBD2. The germline CDR1 and CDR2 sequences are SGHTA and FQGNSA. Germline trimming cut 3 bases from V and 1 base from J; bases unmatched to any gene: 2. CDR3 length: 15 amino acids. CDR3 residues: CASSFWTSGTDTQYF. The CDR3 DNA reads TGTGCCAGCAGCTTTTGGACTAGCGGCACAGATACGCAGTATTTT.

The table lists this clone with a few counts. The chain carries TRBV27 and TRBJ2-5; 7 nucleotides match TRBD1. Germline CDR1 MNHEY, CDR2 SMNVEV (reference sequence). CDR3 length: 14 amino acids. The V gene end was trimmed by 9 bases and the J gene end by 5 bases; junction bases not matched to a gene: 12. CDR3 loop: CARTVTGPLETQYF. The CDR3 DNA sequence: TGTGCCAGAACCGTGACAGGGCCTTTGGAGACCCAGTACTTC.

This chain uses TRBV6-1 with TRBJ2-3; TRBD1 agrees at 8 bases. Losses at the gene ends were 4 bases for V and 1 base for J; bases not matched to a gene: 7. The CDR3 is made up of 16 amino acids. Germline assignment: CDR1 MNHNS and CDR2 SASEGT. This CDR3 reads CASSAVPGQGTDTQYF. The CDR3 region has the DNA TGTGCCAGCAGTGCTGTACCGGGACAGGGCACAGATACGCAGTATTTT.

This clone was picked up a small number of times. Other DNA sequences in the same sample also yield this CDR3. V usage is TRBV5-1 and J usage is TRBJ2-5; no definite D call. CDR3 length: 14 amino acids. CDR1 is SGHRS, CDR2 YFSETQ, per germline. Trimming stripped 1 base from V and 1 base from J, with 8 bases between. The CDR3 sequence is CASSLSGIQETQYF. For the CDR3, the DNA is TGCGCCAGCAGCTTGTCTGGGATCCAAGAGACCCAGTACTTC.

V gene TRBV6-6 combines with J gene TRBJ2-4; possibly TRBD2 for D (6 bases). CDR3 length equals 13 residues. CDR1 is MNHNY and CDR2 is SVGAGI in the germline V gene (reference sequence). Trimming stripped 8 bases from V and 1 base from J, with 9 bases between. The CDR3 DNA reads TGTGCCAGCGAAGGAGGGGCCAAAAACATTCAGTACTTC. Its protein is CASEGGAKNIQYF.

As to this clone: Other DNA sequences in this sample translate to the same CDR3. The chain carries TRBV29-1 and TRBJ1-1; D is unresolved. The V and J ends lost 5 bases and 3 bases respectively, with 4 bases between them. The CDR3 is 10 amino acids. Germline CDR1 reads SQVTM; CDR2 reads ANQGSEA. For the CDR3, the DNA is TGCAGCGTTCGGGACACTGAAGCTTTCTTT. Translation gives CSVRDTEAFF.

A word on this clone: Distinct nucleotide sequences in the sample also encode this CDR3. CDR3 in DNA: TGCGCCAGCAGTACCGGGATGAACACTGAAGCTTTCTTT. Translated: CASSTGMNTEAFF. V gene TRBV5-1 combines with J gene TRBJ1-1; D is undetermined. Germline V CDR1 and CDR2: SGHRS, YFSETQ. The CDR3 extends over 13 amino acids. V was cut by 5 bases and J by 0 bases, with 8 bases left in between.

This clone was seen more than once but under ten times. Other DNA sequences in this specimen translate into the identical CDR3. This chain links TRBV25-1 with TRBJ2-5; D might be TRBD1 (5 bases). CDR3 length: 14 residues. The germline V gene encodes CDR1 MGHDK and CDR2 SYGVNS. V shed 1 base and J shed 5 bases, with 11 bases lying between them. CDR3 nucleotide sequence: TGTGCCAGCAGTGAATCAACAGGAGAGGAGACCCAGTACTTC. Its protein is CASSESTGEETQYF.

The V gene is TRBV5-1, the J gene TRBJ1-1, with a weak D call TRBD1 (5 bases). This CDR3 spans 14 amino acids. V lost 3 bases and J lost 1, with 10 bases in between. Germline V gene lookup returns CDR1 SGHRS and CDR2 YFSETQ. The chain's CDR3 is CASSSGTQNTEAFF. CDR3 DNA: TGCGCCAGCAGCTCCGGGACCCAGAACACTGAAGCTTTCTTT.

J is TRBJ2-7 and V is TRBV11-2; 13 nucleotides agree with TRBD2. This CDR3 has 15 amino acids. The V gene end was trimmed by 4 bases and the J gene end by 5 bases; junction bases not matched to a gene: 5. Germline lookup yields CDR1 SGHAT and CDR2 FQNNGV. The CDR3 DNA reads TGTGCCAGCAGCTCAGGACTAGCGGGAGAAAACGAGCAGTACTTC. This codes for CASSSGLAGENEQYF.